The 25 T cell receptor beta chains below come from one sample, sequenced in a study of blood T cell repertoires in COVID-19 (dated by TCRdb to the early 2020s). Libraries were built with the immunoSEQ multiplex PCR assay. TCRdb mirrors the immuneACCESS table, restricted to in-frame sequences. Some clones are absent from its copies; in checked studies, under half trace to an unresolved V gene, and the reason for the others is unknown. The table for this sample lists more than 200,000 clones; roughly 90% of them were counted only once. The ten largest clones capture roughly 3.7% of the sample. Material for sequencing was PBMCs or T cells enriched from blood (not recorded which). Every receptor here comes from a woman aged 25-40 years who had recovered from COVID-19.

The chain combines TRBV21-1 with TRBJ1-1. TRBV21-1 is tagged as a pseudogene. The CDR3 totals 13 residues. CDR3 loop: CASSRLEGSEAFF. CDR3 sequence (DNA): TGTGCCAGCAGCCGGCTGGAGGGCTCTGAAGCTTTCTTT.

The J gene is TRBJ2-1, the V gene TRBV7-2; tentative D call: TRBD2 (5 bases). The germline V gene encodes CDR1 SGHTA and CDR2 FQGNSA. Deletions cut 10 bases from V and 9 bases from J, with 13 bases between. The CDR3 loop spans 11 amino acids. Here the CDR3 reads CAMLRGLEQFF. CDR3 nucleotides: TGTGCCATGCTACGGGGTCTTGAGCAGTTCTTC. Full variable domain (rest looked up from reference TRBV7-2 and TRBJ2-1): GAGVSQSPSNKVTEKGKDVELRCDPISGHTALYWYRQSLGQGLEFLIYFQGNSAPDKSGLPSDRFSAERTGGSVSTLTIQRTQQEDSAVYLCAMLRGLEQFFGPGTRLTVL.

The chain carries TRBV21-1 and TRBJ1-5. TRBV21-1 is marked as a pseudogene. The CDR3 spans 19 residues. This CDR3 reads CASSKMTQVEGYSNQPQHF. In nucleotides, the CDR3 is TGTGCCAGCAGCAAAATGACACAGGTGGAGGGGTATAGCAATCAGCCCCAGCATTTT.

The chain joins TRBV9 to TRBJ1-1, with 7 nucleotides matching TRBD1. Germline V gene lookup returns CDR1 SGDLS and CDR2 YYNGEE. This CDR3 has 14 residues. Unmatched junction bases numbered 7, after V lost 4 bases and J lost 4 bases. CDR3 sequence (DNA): TGTGCCAGCAGCTTACACAGGGGAGGCACTGAAGCTTTCTTT. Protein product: CASSLHRGGTEAFF.

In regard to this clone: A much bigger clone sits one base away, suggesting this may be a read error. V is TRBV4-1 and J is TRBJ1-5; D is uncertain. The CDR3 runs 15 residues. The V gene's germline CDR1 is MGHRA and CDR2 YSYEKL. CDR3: CANSQDIALNQPQHF. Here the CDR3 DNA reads TGCGCCAACAGCCAAGATATCGCACTTAATCAGCCCCAGCATTTT.

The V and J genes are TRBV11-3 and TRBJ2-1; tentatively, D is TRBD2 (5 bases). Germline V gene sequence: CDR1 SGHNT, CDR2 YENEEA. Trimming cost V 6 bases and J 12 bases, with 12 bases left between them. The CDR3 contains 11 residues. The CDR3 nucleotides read TGTGCCAGCAGTACGGGGAATACGCAGTTCTTC. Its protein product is CASSTGNTQFF.

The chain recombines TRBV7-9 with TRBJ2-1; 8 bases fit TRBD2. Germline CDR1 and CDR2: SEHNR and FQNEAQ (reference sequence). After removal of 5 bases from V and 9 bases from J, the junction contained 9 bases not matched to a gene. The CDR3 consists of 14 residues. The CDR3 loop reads CASSPGLAGGEQFF. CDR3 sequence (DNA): TGTGCCAGCAGCCCCGGACTAGCCGGAGGTGAGCAGTTCTTC.

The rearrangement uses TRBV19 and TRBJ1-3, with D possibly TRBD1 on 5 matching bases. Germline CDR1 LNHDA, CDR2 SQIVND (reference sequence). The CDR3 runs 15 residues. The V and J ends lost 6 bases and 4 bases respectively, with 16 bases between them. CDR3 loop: CASSPSPGLGNTIYF. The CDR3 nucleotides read TGTGCCAGTAGCCCTTCTCCAGGGTTGGGAAACACCATATATTTT.

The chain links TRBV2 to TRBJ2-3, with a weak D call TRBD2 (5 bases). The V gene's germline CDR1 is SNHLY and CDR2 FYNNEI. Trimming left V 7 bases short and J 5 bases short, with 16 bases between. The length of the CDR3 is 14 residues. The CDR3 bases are TGTGCCAGCATGGGTGGGGTTGCGGGAGATACGCAGTATTTT. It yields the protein CASMGGVAGDTQYF.

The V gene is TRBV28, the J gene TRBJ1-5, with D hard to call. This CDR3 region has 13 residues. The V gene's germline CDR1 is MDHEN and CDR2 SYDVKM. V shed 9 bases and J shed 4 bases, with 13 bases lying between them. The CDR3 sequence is CASLKGANQPQHF. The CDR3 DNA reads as TGTGCCAGTCTAAAAGGAGCTAATCAGCCCCAGCATTTT.

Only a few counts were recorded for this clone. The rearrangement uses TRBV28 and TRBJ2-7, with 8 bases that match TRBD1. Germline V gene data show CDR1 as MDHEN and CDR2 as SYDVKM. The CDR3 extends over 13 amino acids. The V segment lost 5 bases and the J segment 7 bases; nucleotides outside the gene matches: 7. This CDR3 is CASSPRTGFEQYF. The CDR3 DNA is TGTGCCAGCAGTCCCCGGACAGGGTTTGAGCAGTACTTC.

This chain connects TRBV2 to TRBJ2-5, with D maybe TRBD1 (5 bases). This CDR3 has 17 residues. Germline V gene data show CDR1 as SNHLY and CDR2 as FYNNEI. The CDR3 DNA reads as TGTTCGCAGAGTGATGGGGCCGCCGGACGACAACAGGAGACCCAGTACTTC. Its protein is CSQSDGAAGRQQETQYF.

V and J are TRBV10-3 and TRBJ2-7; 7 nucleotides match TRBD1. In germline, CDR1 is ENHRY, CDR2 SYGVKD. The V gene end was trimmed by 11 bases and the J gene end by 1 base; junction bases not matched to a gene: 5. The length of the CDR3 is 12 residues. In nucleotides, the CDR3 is TGTGCCTCACAGGGGCCATCCTACGAGCAGTACTTC. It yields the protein CASQGPSYEQYF.

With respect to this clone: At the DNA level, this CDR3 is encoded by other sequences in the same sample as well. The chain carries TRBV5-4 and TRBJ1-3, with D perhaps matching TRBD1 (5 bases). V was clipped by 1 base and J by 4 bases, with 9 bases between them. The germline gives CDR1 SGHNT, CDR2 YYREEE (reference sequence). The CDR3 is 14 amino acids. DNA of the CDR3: TGTGCCAGCAGCTTGAGGGGAAGCGGAAACACCATATATTTT. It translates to CASSLRGSGNTIYF.

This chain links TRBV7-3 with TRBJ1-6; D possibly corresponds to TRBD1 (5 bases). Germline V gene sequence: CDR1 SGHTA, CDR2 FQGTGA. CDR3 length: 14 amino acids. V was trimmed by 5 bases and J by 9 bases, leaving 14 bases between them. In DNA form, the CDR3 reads TGTGCCAGCAGCGCCCAGGGCGGCAGTTCACCCCTCCACTTT. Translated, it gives CASSAQGGSSPLHF.

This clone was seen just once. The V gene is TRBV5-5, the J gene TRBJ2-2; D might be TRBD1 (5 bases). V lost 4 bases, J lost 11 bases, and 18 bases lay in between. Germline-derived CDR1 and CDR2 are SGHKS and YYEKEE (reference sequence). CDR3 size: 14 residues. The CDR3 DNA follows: TGTGCCAGCAGCGCTCGACAGTTCGGTGACGAGCTGTTTTTT. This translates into CASSARQFGDELFF.

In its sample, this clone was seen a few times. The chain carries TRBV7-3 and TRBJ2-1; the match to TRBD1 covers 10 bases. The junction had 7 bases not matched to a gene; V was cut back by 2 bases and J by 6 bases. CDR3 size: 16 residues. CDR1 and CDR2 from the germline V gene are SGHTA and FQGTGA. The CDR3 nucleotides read TGTGCCAGCAGCTTATATGGGGACAGGGGTGGCAATGAGCAGTTCTTC. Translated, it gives CASSLYGDRGGNEQFF.

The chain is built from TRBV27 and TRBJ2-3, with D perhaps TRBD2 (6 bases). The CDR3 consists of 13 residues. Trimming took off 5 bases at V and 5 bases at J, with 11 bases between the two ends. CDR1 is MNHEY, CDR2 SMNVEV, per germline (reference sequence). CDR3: CASSTSGVDTQYF. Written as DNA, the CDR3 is TGTGCCAGCAGTACCTCGGGAGTAGATACGCAGTATTTT.

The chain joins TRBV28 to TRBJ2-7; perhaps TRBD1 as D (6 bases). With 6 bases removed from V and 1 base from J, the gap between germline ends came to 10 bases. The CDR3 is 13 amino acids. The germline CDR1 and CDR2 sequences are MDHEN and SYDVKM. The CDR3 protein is CASRGQGSYEQYF. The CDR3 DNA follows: TGTGCCAGCAGAGGGCAGGGGTCCTACGAGCAGTACTTC.

In DNA, the CDR3 is TGTGCCAGCAGCGCCTATTCTAGCGGTAAGACAGATACGCAGTATTTT. Protein sequence: CASSAYSSGKTDTQYF. V gene TRBV9 combines with J gene TRBJ2-3; 7 nucleotides match TRBD2. The CDR3 loop spans 16 amino acids. V lost 3 bases, J lost 3 bases, and 10 bases stayed unmatched. Germline V gene data show CDR1 as SGDLS and CDR2 as YYNGEE.

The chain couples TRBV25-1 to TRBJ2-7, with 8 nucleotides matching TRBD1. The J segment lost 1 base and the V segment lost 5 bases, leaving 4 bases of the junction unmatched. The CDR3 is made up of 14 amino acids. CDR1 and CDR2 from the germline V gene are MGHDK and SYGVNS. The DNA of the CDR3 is TGTGCCAGCAGTTTCGACAGGGGTTCCTACGAGCAGTACTTC. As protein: CASSFDRGSYEQYF.

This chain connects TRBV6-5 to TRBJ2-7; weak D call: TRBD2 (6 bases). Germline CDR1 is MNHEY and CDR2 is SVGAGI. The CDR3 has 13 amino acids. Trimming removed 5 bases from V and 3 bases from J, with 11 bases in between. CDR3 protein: CASSRSGDYEQYF. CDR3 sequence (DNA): TGTGCCAGCAGTCGGTCGGGGGACTACGAGCAGTACTTC.

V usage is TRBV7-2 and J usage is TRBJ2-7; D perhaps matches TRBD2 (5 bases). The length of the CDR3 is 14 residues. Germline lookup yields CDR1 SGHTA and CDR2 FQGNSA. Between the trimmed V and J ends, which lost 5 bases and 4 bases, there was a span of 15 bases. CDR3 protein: CASSTQRGQYEQYF. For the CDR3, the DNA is TGTGCCAGCAGCACCCAACGGGGTCAGTACGAGCAGTACTTC. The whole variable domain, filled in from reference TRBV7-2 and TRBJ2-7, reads GAGVSQSPSNKVTEKGKDVELRCDPISGHTALYWYRQSLGQGLEFLIYFQGNSAPDKSGLPSDRFSAERTGGSVSTLTIQRTQQEDSAVYLCASSTQRGQYEQYFGPGTRLTVT.

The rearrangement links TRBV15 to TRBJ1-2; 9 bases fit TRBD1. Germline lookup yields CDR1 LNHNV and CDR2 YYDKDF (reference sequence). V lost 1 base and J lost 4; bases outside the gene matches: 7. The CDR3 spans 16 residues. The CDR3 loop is CATSRGGDRASYGYTF. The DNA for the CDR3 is TGTGCCACCAGCAGAGGGGGGGACAGGGCGAGCTATGGCTACACCTTC. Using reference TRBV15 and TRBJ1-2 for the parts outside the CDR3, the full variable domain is DAMVIQNPRYQVTQFGKPVTLSCSQTLNHNVMYWYQQKSSQAPKLLFHYYDKDFNNEADTPDNFQSRRPNTSFCFLDIRSPGLGDTAMYLCATSRGGDRASYGYTFGSGTRLTVV.

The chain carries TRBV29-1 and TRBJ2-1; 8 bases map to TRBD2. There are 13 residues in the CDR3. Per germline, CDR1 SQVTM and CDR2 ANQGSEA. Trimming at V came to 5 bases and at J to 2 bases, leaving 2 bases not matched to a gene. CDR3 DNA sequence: TGCAGCGTTCGGGAGGGGGCCTACAATGAGCAGTTCTTC. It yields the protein CSVREGAYNEQFF.